The present entry profiles one T cell receptor (beta chain) with its context. Its antigen is still unknown. The data belong to a study of T cell responses to AZD1222 COVID-19 vaccine. Study-wide findings and caveats: Spike was spanned by vaccine-associated CD4 TCRs, which were dominant at 160-218 and 743-854. It should be noted that donors were predominantly white British and more often female, and clonal diversity was possibly underestimated. It was only a handful of AZD1222 recipients who were seropositive at baseline.

Trimming removed 5 bases at V and 2 bases at J, with 15 bases between. Germline CDR1 reads MDHEN; CDR2 reads SYDVKM. The CDR3 covers 16 residues. Researchers grouped second doses given at about 4 or about 12 weeks into one pool. Using immunoSEQ multiplex PCR, the repertoire was profiled, and TCRdb retains in-frame clones only, with some absent. This repertoire shows 110,000 or so clones, 70% to 90% found once; its top ten account for about 3.3%. The rearrangement uses TRBV28 and TRBJ1-4; D perhaps matches TRBD1 (5 bases). The sequence was obtained from an adult who received the AZD1222 COVID-19 vaccine. The sequences come from peripheral blood, collected 28 days after the second AZD1222 dose. This chain's CDR3 is CASSLGWAGTNEKLFF. CDR3 in DNA: TGTGCCAGCAGTCTGGGGTGGGCAGGGACTAATGAAAAACTGTTTTTT.